What follows is one T cell receptor beta chain and its context. The sample is drawn from a study of blood T cell repertoires in COVID-19. Germline V gene data show CDR1 as SEHNR and CDR2 as FQNEAQ (reference sequence). Trimming shortened V by 5 bases and J by 4 bases, and 17 bases separated the two germline ends. The CDR3 runs to 15 residues. Authors' methods: For nucleated cells, counts were estimated from reference gene primer amplification. Assay used: immunoSEQ multiplex PCR; TCRdb lists only in-frame clones, some missing. V, J and clone size reflect that table, while D and trimming were determined from the DNA. Of fewer than 250,000 clones listed, roughly 85% are singletons.

The sequence was obtained from a middle-aged woman with active or convalescent COVID-19. The sequencing sample was made of peripheral blood. This rearrangement joins TRBV7-9 to TRBJ1-2, with D possibly TRBD1 on 5 matching bases. CDR3 DNA: TGTGCCAGCAGCCCGGGTTGGCGGGGCGGCTATGGCTACACCTTC. The encoded protein is CASSPGWRGGYGYTF.